The clone carrying this TCR beta chain was observed once. This record comes from a study of blood T cell repertoires in COVID-19. As for the study in general: Collection of acute and convalescent COVID-19 samples took place in the United States, Italy and Spain.

Losses at the gene ends were 4 bases for V and 2 bases for J; bases not matched to a gene: 4. Germline-derived CDR1 and CDR2 are SGHDT and YYEEEE. The CDR3 length is 15 residues. As processed by the authors: Scientists estimated how many nucleated cells there were by amplifying reference gene primers. Generated by immunoSEQ multiplex PCR, the TCRdb table keeps only in-frame clones and is missing some. Clone size and V and J calls were adopted from that table, with D and trimming inferred from the DNA. The profile covers roughly 150,000 clones, with approximately 83% appearing a single time and roughly 1.9% taken by the ten largest.

The clonotype originates from a woman older than 75 with acute or convalescent COVID-19. The sample consisted of peripheral blood. This chain connects TRBV5-6 to TRBJ2-2; TRBD2 agrees at 8 bases. CDR3 nucleotides: TGTGCCAGCAGCCATAGCGGGATCAACACCGGGGAGCTGTTTTTT. Its protein is CASSHSGINTGELFF.